The rows below give T cell receptor beta chains drawn from one sample of a study of blood T cell repertoires in COVID-19. Assay used: immunoSEQ multiplex PCR; TCRdb lists only in-frame clones, some missing. The table has tens of thousands of clones, around nine tenths seen once. The sample consisted of peripheral blood. The receptor set was obtained from a middle-aged man with acute or convalescent COVID-19. Both conserved end residues are part of each CDR3. A D gene is named only where the DNA matches it firmly. Some rows have no size entry. The others give once, few or many, or a class for an expanded clone.

V	D	J	size	DNA	CDR3
TRBV5-1	NA	TRBJ2-7	NA	TGCACCAGCAGCTTGGGGGGACTTACCTCCTACGAGCAGTACTTC	CTSSLGGLTSYEQYF
TRBV4-1	TRBD1	TRBJ1-1	NA	TGCGCCAGCAGCCGCCCTCGACAGGGATCGAACACTGAAGCTTTCTTT	CASSRPRQGSNTEAFF
TRBV6-2/TRBV6-3	TRBD1	TRBJ1-5	few	TGTGCCAGCAGCCCGGGACAGGTGAGCCCCTATAGCAATCAGCCCCAGCATTTT	CASSPGQVSPYSNQPQHF
TRBV5-1	TRBD2	TRBJ2-5	NA	TGCGCCAGCAGCTTGGGCCCTAGCGGGGACCAAGAGACCCAGTACTTC	CASSLGPSGDQETQYF
TRBV5-8	TRBD1	TRBJ1-1	once	TGTGCCAGCAGCCCGACAGGGGGCTGGGGCACTGAAGCTTTCTTT	CASSPTGGWGTEAFF
TRBV12-3/TRBV12-4	NA	TRBJ2-3	NA	TGTGCCAGCACCCCCCAGAGCACAGATACGCAGTATTTT	CASTPQSTDTQYF
TRBV4-1	NA	TRBJ2-5	NA	TGCGCCAGCAGCCAAGAGACTAAGGGAGAGACCCAGTACTTC	CASSQETKGETQYF
TRBV9	NA	TRBJ2-3	few	TGTGCCAGCAGCCCCCGACTAGACGGTAACACAGATACGCAGTATTTT	CASSPRLDGNTDTQYF
TRBV19	TRBD1	TRBJ2-1	NA	TGTGCCAGTAGTGATCTGACAGGGAAGACGGACAATGAGCAGTTCTTC	CASSDLTGKTDNEQFF
TRBV11-2	NA	TRBJ2-1	NA	TGTGCCAGCAGCTTAGGGCTCCAGAATGAGCAGTTCTTC	CASSLGLQNEQFF
TRBV7-9	NA	TRBJ2-6	NA	TGTGCCAGCAGCCTCTTAGATTCTGGGGCCAACGTCCTGACTTTC	CASSLLDSGANVLTF
TRBV19	NA	TRBJ1-1	NA	TGTGCCAGTAGTATTAAGAGGGACTGGGAAGCTTTCTTT	CASSIKRDWEAFF
TRBV3-1/TRBV3-2	NA	TRBJ1-5	NA	TGTGCCAGCAGCCAGGGGCCCGGGCAGCCCCAGCATTTT	CASSQGPGQPQHF
TRBV6-5	NA	TRBJ2-2	NA	TGTGCCAGCAGTTACAGGGGGGGCTCCGGGGAGCTGTTTTTT	CASSYRGGSGELFF
TRBV6-6	TRBD1	TRBJ2-2	NA	TGTGCCAGCAGTTACCAGGGACAGGTGAACACCGGGGAGCTGTTTTTT	CASSYQGQVNTGELFF
TRBV30	TRBD1	TRBJ1-6	NA	TGTGCCTGGAGCTTGAAGACAGGGGCCCCTCAGGCCCTCCACTTT	CAWSLKTGAPQALHF
TRBV4-3	TRBD1	TRBJ1-6	NA	TGCGCCAGCAGCCTCCACTCGGGACAGGGGGCGGGTGGGGCTTCACCCCTCCACTTT	CASSLHSGQGAGGASPLHF
TRBV5-1	NA	TRBJ2-3	NA	TGCGCCAGCAGCTTGGACGGGGATACGCAGTATTTT	CASSLDGDTQYF
TRBV28	NA	TRBJ1-6	NA	TGTGCCAGCAGTTTAGGGCAGTCTAATTCACCCCTCCACTTT	CASSLGQSNSPLHF
TRBV7-9	NA	TRBJ1-1	few	TGTGCCAGCAGCTCAACAGGGCCCACTGAAGCTTTCTTT	CASSSTGPTEAFF
TRBV7-2	TRBD2	TRBJ2-5	NA	TGTGCCAGCAGCTTTCAGCGGGGGGGAGAGACCCAGTACTTC	CASSFQRGGETQYF
TRBV19	NA	TRBJ2-3	NA	TGTGCCAGTAGTATAGTGAGCGGCCCAGATACGCAGTATTTT	CASSIVSGPDTQYF
TRBV7-6	NA	TRBJ1-5	NA	TGTGCCAGCAGCGAGGTGGGAAGCTGGGGGCAACGGAATCAGCCCCAGCATTTT	CASSEVGSWGQRNQPQHF
TRBV9	NA	TRBJ2-3	NA	TGTGCCAGCAGCCCCGGCGGGGCCCCTAGCACAGATACGCAGTATTTT	CASSPGGAPSTDTQYF
TRBV14	NA	TRBJ1-1	once	TGTGCCAGCAGCCTAGCGGGGGGGCGAACTGAAGCTTTCTTT	CASSLAGGRTEAFF
TRBV4-3	NA	TRBJ1-6	NA	TGCGCCAGCAGCCGGACGGTTGGCGGGCTTAATAATTCACCCCTCCACTTT	CASSRTVGGLNNSPLHF
TRBV20-1	TRBD1	TRBJ1-2	NA	TGCAGTGCGCTGACAGGGGATGGCTACACCTTC	CSALTGDGYTF
TRBV15	NA	TRBJ2-7	NA	TGTGCCACCAGCAGTGATGCCGCCCGAGGTATCGAGCAGTACTTC	CATSSDAARGIEQYF
TRBV7-9	NA	TRBJ2-3	NA	TGTGCCAGCAGCTTAGGTCGGGGATCAGATACGCAGTATTTT	CASSLGRGSDTQYF
TRBV12-3/TRBV12-4	NA	TRBJ1-2	NA	TGTGCCAGCAGTTTAAGGGGGAGGGATGGCTACACCTTC	CASSLRGRDGYTF
TRBV6-5	TRBD1	TRBJ1-2	NA	TGTGCCAGCAGTTACTCAGGGACAGGCGGAGGCTACACCTTC	CASSYSGTGGGYTF
TRBV28	NA	TRBJ1-5	NA	TGTGCCAGCAGTTTTCGCACCAGGGCACCGAATCAGCCCCAGCATTTT	CASSFRTRAPNQPQHF
TRBV7-8	TRBD1	TRBJ2-1	NA	TGTGCCAGCAGCCAGGGGGCGGGTACCTCCTACAATGAGCAGTTCTTC	CASSQGAGTSYNEQFF
TRBV19	NA	TRBJ1-5	NA	TGTGCCAGTAGTATACTTCGGAGGGACCGCAATCAGCCCCAGCATTTT	CASSILRRDRNQPQHF
TRBV5-6	TRBD1	TRBJ1-4	NA	TGTGCCAGCAGGGCCGGGACAGGGGATGAAAAACTGTTTTTT	CASRAGTGDEKLFF
TRBV3-1/TRBV3-2	NA	TRBJ1-1	NA	TGTGCCAGCAGCCAAGCTTCAGTCATGAACACTGAAGCTTTCTTT	CASSQASVMNTEAFF
TRBV9	NA	TRBJ1-5	NA	TGTGCCAGCAGCGCACAGGGATCGGGTCAGCCCCAGCATTTT	CASSAQGSGQPQHF
TRBV28	NA	TRBJ2-5	NA	TGTGCCAGCAGTTTAATCAGCCAAGAGACCCAGTACTTC	CASSLISQETQYF
TRBV27	NA	TRBJ2-1	once	TGTGCCAGCCAACAGCGGAGGGCCGGTGAGCAGTTCTTC	CASQQRRAGEQFF
TRBV4-3	NA	TRBJ1-6	NA	TGCGCCAGCAGCCAAGCCCGGGATTCACCCCTCCACTTT	CASSQARDSPLHF